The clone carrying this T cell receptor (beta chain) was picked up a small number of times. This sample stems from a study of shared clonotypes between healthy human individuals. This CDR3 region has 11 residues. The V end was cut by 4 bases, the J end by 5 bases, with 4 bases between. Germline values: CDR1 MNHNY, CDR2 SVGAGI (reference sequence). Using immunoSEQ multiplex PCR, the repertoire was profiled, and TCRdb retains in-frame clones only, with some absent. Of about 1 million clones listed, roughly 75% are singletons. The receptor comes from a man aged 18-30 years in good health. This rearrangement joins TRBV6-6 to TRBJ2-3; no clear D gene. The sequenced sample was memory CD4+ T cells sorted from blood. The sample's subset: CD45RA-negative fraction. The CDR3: CASSFRDTQYF. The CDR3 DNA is TGTGCCAGCAGTTTCAGAGATACGCAGTATTTT.